This TCR beta chain emerged from a study of metastatic and nonmetastatic thyroid tumors. Study observations and caveats: Within blood and tumor, benign nodules reportedly had significantly lower TCR beta diversity than malignant thyroid tumors did.

As concerns this clone: Antigen: not known.

The CDR3 extends over 12 amino acids. Deletions cut 6 bases from V and 10 bases from J, with 13 bases between. Germline V gene sequence: CDR1 MDHEN, CDR2 SYDVKM. TCRdb redid the clone calls on the PCR reads using MiXCR. Of 15,000 to 25,000 clones in the sample, roughly 25% were seen once. Ahead of thyroid surgery, no patient had received treatment of any kind. The chain recombines TRBV28 with TRBJ2-1, with a tentative D call TRBD2 (5 bases). Sequences were obtained from blood. The receptor comes from a male donor with papillary thyroid cancer or a benign thyroid nodule (not recorded which). Some clones in this sample may be carry-over from other donors' samples. CDR3 sequence reads: CASSTQPGEQFF. As DNA, the CDR3 is TGTGCCAGCAGCACGCAGCCGGGGGAGCAGTTCTTC.